One and the same sample provided the 21 T cell receptor beta chains below, sequenced in a study of T cell responses to AZD1222 COVID-19 vaccine. The table came from immunoSEQ multiplex PCR; TCRdb's copy has only in-frame clones and leaves some out. The sample records 140,000 to 150,000 clones, around 90% being singletons. The source was peripheral blood, collected on day 0 of MenACWY control vaccination. The receptor source for this set is an adult in good health.

The CDR3 spells CASSTERRAGELFF. The CDR3 DNA is TGCGCCAGCAGCACTGAGCGTAGGGCCGGGGAGCTGTTTTTT. This chain links TRBV5-1 with TRBJ2-2; no firm D call. This CDR3 has 14 residues. The germline gives CDR1 SGHRS, CDR2 YFSETQ. V gave up 4 bases and J gave up 6 bases, with 13 bases separating them. The full variable domain, with the rest looked up from reference TRBV5-1 and TRBJ2-2, is KAGVTQTPRYLIKTRGQQVTLSCSPISGHRSVSWYQQTPGQGLQFLFEYFSETQRNKGNFPGRFSGRQFSNSRSEMNVSTLELGDSALYLCASSTERRAGELFFGEGSRLTVL.

The chain recombines TRBV5-5 with TRBJ1-6; D possibly corresponds to TRBD1 (5 bases). V was trimmed by 5 bases and J by 3 bases, leaving 12 bases between them. From germline, CDR1 is SGHKS and CDR2 YYEKEE (reference sequence). CDR3 size: 15 residues. CDR3 coding DNA: TGTGCCAGCAGTTTGCAGGGCCTCTATAATTCACCCCTCCACTTT. Translating it yields CASSLQGLYNSPLHF.

This clone has a single count. The rearrangement links TRBV5-1 to TRBJ2-7; 9 nucleotides agree with TRBD2. V was pared by 6 bases and J by 4 bases, with 5 bases of the junction left unmatched. Germline-derived CDR1 and CDR2 are SGHRS and YFSETQ. This CDR3 region has 13 residues. CDR3 region: CASNGGRGYEQYF. As DNA, the CDR3 is TGCGCCAGCAACGGCGGGAGGGGATACGAGCAGTACTTC.

The genes are TRBV19 and TRBJ2-2, with D unclear. The V and J ends lost 7 bases and 1 base respectively, with 7 bases between them. The CDR3 contains 13 residues. The germline CDR1 and CDR2 sequences are LNHDA and SQIVND (reference sequence). In DNA form, the CDR3 reads TGTGCCAGTAAAGTTGAGAACACCGGGGAGCTGTTTTTT. It encodes CASKVENTGELFF.

The chain has TRBV14 and TRBJ2-2; D is ambiguous. V was pared by 2 bases and J by 1 base, with 8 bases between. The CDR3 consists of 15 residues. CDR1 and CDR2 from the germline V gene are SGHDN and FVKESK. The CDR3 nucleotides read TGTGCCAGCAGCCAACTAAAGGGGAACACCGGGGAGCTGTTTTTT. It codes for CASSQLKGNTGELFF.

In the case of this clone: Other DNA sequences in this sample translate to the same CDR3. The V gene is TRBV5-1, the J gene TRBJ2-3, with D possibly being TRBD2 (5 bases). The CDR3 is made up of 13 amino acids. Germline CDR1 SGHRS, CDR2 YFSETQ. V lost 0 bases and J lost 3, with 5 bases in between. The CDR3 protein is CASSLGGTDTQYF. CDR3 DNA sequence: TGCGCCAGCAGCTTGGGAGGGACAGATACGCAGTATTTT.

The chain links TRBV6-5 to TRBJ1-2; D is unresolved. This CDR3 contains 16 residues. CDR1 is MNHEY and CDR2 is SVGAGI in the germline V gene. Trimming shortened V by 0 bases and J by 4 bases, and 15 bases separated the two germline ends. The CDR3 here is CASSYSRRLRFYGYTF. CDR3 nucleotide sequence: TGTGCCAGCAGTTACTCCAGACGTTTGAGATTCTATGGCTACACCTTC.

The chain uses TRBV6-6 and TRBJ2-3; 9 nucleotides agree with TRBD2. This CDR3 contains 17 residues. V lost 5 bases to trimming and J lost 8 bases; unmatched junction nucleotides: 17. The germline gives CDR1 MNHNY, CDR2 SVGAGI (reference sequence). Written as DNA, the CDR3 is TGTGCCAGCAGTCTAAGTCCTAGCGGGGAGGGCGCGGGTACGCAGTATTTT. It yields the protein CASSLSPSGEGAGTQYF.

The sample holds one count of this clone. This chain uses TRBV2 with TRBJ1-3, with unresolved D. Germline loops: CDR1 SNHLY, CDR2 FYNNEI. The CDR3 has 16 residues. The V end lost 1 base, the J end lost 0 bases, and 10 bases lay between the germline ends. The CDR3 nucleotides are TGTGCCAGCAGTGAAGAAACAGCTACCTCTGGAAACACCATATATTTT. It encodes CASSEETATSGNTIYF.

This rearrangement joins TRBV7-2 to TRBJ2-7; 8 bases fit TRBD1. The CDR3 has 13 residues. V shed 4 bases and J 4 bases; nucleotides not matched to a gene: 3. Per germline, CDR1 SGHTA and CDR2 FQGNSA. In DNA, the CDR3 is TGTGCCAGCAGCTCTGACAGGGGTTACGAGCAGTACTTC. The encoded protein is CASSSDRGYEQYF.

V usage is TRBV6-7 and J usage is TRBJ2-6; perhaps TRBD1 as D (7 bases). TRBV6-7 qualifies as an ORF whose function is uncertain. There are 19 residues in the CDR3. Trimming removed 6 bases from V and 0 bases from J, with 21 bases in between. The CDR3 bases are TGTGCCAGCAGGGGCGGGACAGACCACGATATCTCTGGGGCCAACGTCCTGACTTTC. This sequence encodes CASRGGTDHDISGANVLTF.

The chain recombines TRBV15 with TRBJ2-3, with D perhaps matching TRBD2 (6 bases). Germline assignment: CDR1 LNHNV and CDR2 YYDKDF (reference sequence). The CDR3 extends over 16 amino acids. V was cut by 1 base and J by 2 bases, with 13 bases left in between. CDR3 sequence reads: CATSRAGGAYTDTQYF. CDR3 bases: TGTGCCACCAGCAGAGCTGGCGGGGCTTACACAGATACGCAGTATTTT.

J is TRBJ2-1 and V is TRBV10-2; D uncertain. The germline V gene has CDR1 WSHSY and CDR2 SAAADI. The V and J ends lost 8 bases and 5 bases respectively, with 25 bases between them. The CDR3 runs 17 residues. In nucleotides, the CDR3 is TGCGCCAGCCGCCAGCCTAACCCCGGGCTCCGGAACAATGAGCAGTTCTTC. It yields the protein CASRQPNPGLRNNEQFF.

The chain has TRBV21-1 and TRBJ2-7; the table assigns TRBD1, which was not confirmed against the DNA. TRBV21-1 is a documented pseudogene. There are 15 residues in the CDR3. Written as DNA, the CDR3 is TGTGCCAGCCACTACCAGGGGTTGATACCCTACGAGCAGTACTTC. Its translation: CASHYQGLIPYEQYF.

The chain combines TRBV7-3 with TRBJ2-1, with 10 bases matching TRBD2. CDR1 and CDR2 from the germline V gene are SGHTA and FQGTGA. Trimming removed 5 bases from V and 15 bases from J; junction bases left unmatched: 10. This CDR3 has 13 amino acids. CDR3 in DNA: TGTGCCAGCAGCGCGTCGCTAGCGGGAGAATTGTTCTTC. As protein: CASSASLAGELFF.

V and J are TRBV30 and TRBJ1-6; TRBD1 agrees at 7 bases. J gave up 7 bases and V 0 bases, and 3 bases lay outside the gene matches. The CDR3 runs to 14 residues. Looked up from germline, CDR1 is GTSNPN and CDR2 is SVGIG (reference sequence). The CDR3 loop reads CAWSVLTGNSPLHF. The CDR3 DNA follows: TGTGCCTGGAGTGTACTGACAGGGAATTCACCCCTCCACTTT.

The chain couples TRBV27 to TRBJ1-2, with 9 nucleotides matching TRBD1. This CDR3 is 14 amino acids long. Trimming cost V 2 bases and J 5 bases; bases outside gene matches: 3. CDR1 and CDR2 (germline): MNHEY, SMNVEV (reference sequence). The CDR3 bases are TGTGCCAGCAGTTTAGTTGGGACAGGGTATGGCTACACCTTC. Its translation is CASSLVGTGYGYTF.

V usage is TRBV24-1 and J usage is TRBJ1-6; D is perhaps TRBD1 (5 bases). This CDR3 is 15 amino acids long. The ends were cut back, 3 bases at V and 2 bases at J, with 7 bases in the middle. CDR1 is KGHDR, CDR2 SFDVKD, per germline. In DNA form, the CDR3 reads TGTGCCACCAGTGATGGGGCCGCCTATAATTCACCCCTCCACTTT. Its translation: CATSDGAAYNSPLHF.

CDR3 DNA sequence: TGTGCCAGCAGTGAAGCGGCGGGAAGAATCTACGAGCAGTACTTC. This gives the protein CASSEAAGRIYEQYF. V gene TRBV6-1 combines with J gene TRBJ2-7, with D perhaps TRBD2 (6 bases). Germline CDR1 reads MNHNS; CDR2 reads SASEGT. There are 15 residues in the CDR3. V was shortened by 0 bases and J by 3 bases, with 12 bases between the two germline ends.

The chain couples TRBV27 to TRBJ1-1; D is unresolved. V gave up 2 bases and J gave up 7 bases, with 14 bases separating them. The CDR3 runs to 14 residues. Per the germline V gene, CDR1 is MNHEY and CDR2 is SMNVEV (reference sequence). The CDR3 DNA sequence: TGTGCCAGCAGTTTACGACCCCGGATAAGTGAAGCTTTCTTT. This codes for CASSLRPRISEAFF.

The chain has TRBV6-6 and TRBJ2-2, with D tentatively TRBD1 or TRBD2 (5 bases each). V lost 2 bases and J lost 6, with 10 bases in between. The CDR3 runs to 14 residues. Germline CDR1 reads MNHNY; CDR2 reads SVGAGI (reference sequence). The CDR3 region has the DNA TGTGCCAGCAGTTACACCGGGGCCCCCGGGGAGCTGTTTTTT. Translation gives CASSYTGAPGELFF.